The rows below give T cell receptor beta chains drawn from one sample of a study of T-cell memory formation after mild COVID-19. Via MiXCR, TCRdb re-called the 5' RACE reads, giving one row per CDR3 protein. The sample yields 250,000 or so distinct CDR3 sequences, 15% to 20% seen once. The source material was PBMCs or a T cell subset sorted from them (not recorded which). These receptors all come from a man younger than 30 who had mild COVID-19 (a few samples of this study predate the infection). Cell type and time point are not known. Each CDR3 is given with its conserved first and last residue. Fields, in order: V gene, J gene, CDR3 length, clone size, D gene, CDR3 protein, CDR3 DNA. A D gene is named only where the DNA matches it firmly. The size entry is marked missing in some rows and otherwise reads once, few, many or a size class.

TRBV4-2,TRBJ1-1,16,few,-,CASSQELGGGDTEAFF,TGTGCCAGCAGCCAGGAGCTGGGGGGTGGGGACACTGAAGCTTTCTTT
TRBV25-1,TRBJ1-5,16,few,-,CASSEYGQAGDQPQHF,TGTGCCAGCAGTGAATATGGGCAGGCTGGGGATCAGCCCCAGCATTTT
TRBV28,TRBJ2-3,15,-,-,CASSLPKPLALRQYF,TGTGCCAGCAGTTTACCTAAACCTCTAGCTCTCAGGCAGTATTTT
TRBV30,TRBJ2-4,16,few,TRBD2,CAWSVGGAGEGDIQYF,TGTGCCTGGAGTGTAGGAGGAGCGGGGGAAGGGGACATTCAGTACTTC
TRBV18,TRBJ2-7,15,-,-,CASSLGSGQNYEQYF,TGTGCCAGCTCACTTGGGTCTGGACAGAACTACGAGCAGTACTTC
TRBV28,TRBJ1-3,15,-,-,CASSLSGTGGNTIYF,TGTGCCAGCAGTTTATCAGGGACTGGTGGAAACACCATATATTTT
TRBV4-1,TRBJ1-1,13,-,-,CASSQAPPGGAFF,TGCGCCAGCAGCCAAGCTCCTCCGGGGGGGGCTTTCTTT
TRBV5-1,TRBJ2-3,18,few,TRBD2,CASSLGPRLAGVTDTQYF,TGCGCCAGCAGCTTGGGCCCCAGGCTAGCGGGAGTCACAGATACGCAGTATTTT
TRBV20-1,TRBJ2-5,13,-,-,CSAPGHTQETQYF,TGCAGTGCCCCAGGGCACACCCAAGAGACCCAGTACTTC
TRBV20-1,TRBJ1-4,12,few,-,CSARAAYEKLFF,TGCAGTGCGCGGGCGGCCTACGAAAAACTGTTTTTT
TRBV4-1,TRBJ2-1,17,-,TRBD1,CASSHTKDRGHYNEQFF,TGCGCCAGCAGCCATACCAAGGACAGGGGACACTACAATGAGCAGTTCTTC